The 4 T cell receptor beta chains below were found in one sample sequenced in a study of blood T cell repertoires in COVID-19. Sequencing used immunoSEQ multiplex PCR; TCRdb keeps in-frame clones, though not all of them. The table includes around 16,000 clones, around 88% detected once. Sequenced: peripheral blood. Receptors were obtained from a human donor in a cohort sampled during active COVID-19.

This clone is a singleton in its sample. The chain is built from TRBV5-1 and TRBJ1-2; 7 bases line up with TRBD1. Germline CDR1 is SGHRS and CDR2 is YFSETQ. Trimming cost V 1 base and J 5 bases; bases outside gene matches: 11. The CDR3 extends over 16 amino acids. DNA for the CDR3: TGCGCCAGCAGCTTGATCCCGGGACAGTACCAGTATGGCTACACCTTC. It yields the protein CASSLIPGQYQYGYTF.

This chain links TRBV28 with TRBJ2-1, with D perhaps matching TRBD2 (7 bases). The V gene lost 1 base and the J gene lost 5 bases, with 15 bases spanning the gap. The CDR3 length is 16 residues. Germline V lookup: CDR1 MDHEN, CDR2 SYDVKM. CDR3 DNA: TGTGCCAGCAGTTTATCGGGGGGCAAGATAAACAATGAGCAGTTCTTC. It encodes CASSLSGGKINNEQFF.

The chain has TRBV5-1 and TRBJ2-3; D possibly corresponds to TRBD2 (5 bases). Germline V gene sequence: CDR1 SGHRS, CDR2 YFSETQ. Trimming cost V 0 bases and J 3 bases, with 14 bases left between them. The CDR3 is 16 amino acids. CDR3 protein: CASSLGLGVRTDTQYF. CDR3 sequence (DNA): TGCGCCAGCAGCTTGGGATTGGGAGTGAGGACAGATACGCAGTATTTT.

J is TRBJ2-7 and V is TRBV27; 9 nucleotides align to TRBD1. Germline V gives CDR1 MNHEY, CDR2 SMNVEV (reference sequence). The CDR3 extends over 14 amino acids. Losses at the gene ends were 5 bases for V and 3 bases for J; bases not matched to a gene: 5. The DNA of the CDR3 is TGTGCCAGCAGTCCGGGACAGGGTCTCTACGAGCAGTACTTC. Its translation: CASSPGQGLYEQYF.